The 15 T cell receptor beta chains below were found in one sample sequenced in a study of blood T cell repertoires in COVID-19 (dated by TCRdb to about 2020). Library creation used the immunoSEQ multiplex PCR assay. The table was pulled from immuneACCESS by TCRdb, which kept in-frame rearrangements only. Such tables lose some clones; where checked, under half of the loss comes from unresolved V genes, and the rest has no known cause. This sample gives some 200,000 clones in total; around four fifths of them show up just once. The ten largest account for about 7.3% of the sample. Sequencing input: peripheral blood. These receptor sequences come from a woman aged 45-60 years with active or convalescent COVID-19.

J is TRBJ2-2 and V is TRBV5-1, with 13 bases that match TRBD2. The trim removed 3 bases at V and 2 bases at J, leaving 1 base unmatched. The CDR3 covers 16 residues. The germline V gene has CDR1 SGHRS and CDR2 YFSETQ. In DNA form, the CDR3 reads TGCGCCAGCAGCTGGGGACTAGCGGGAAACACCGGGGAGCTGTTTTTT. Translation gives CASSWGLAGNTGELFF.

The V call is TRBV9, the J call TRBJ2-2; D is perhaps TRBD1 (5 bases). Trimming left V 1 base short and J 5 bases short, with 12 bases between. The CDR3 has 15 amino acids. The germline CDR1 and CDR2 sequences are SGDLS and YYNGEE. CDR3 sequence (DNA): TGTGCCAGCAGCGTATTTGACAGTGAGACCGGGGAGCTGTTTTTT. It codes for CASSVFDSETGELFF.

The V gene is TRBV25-1, the J gene TRBJ1-4, with D tentatively TRBD1 (5 bases). CDR1 and CDR2 (germline): MGHDK, SYGVNS. CDR3 length: 16 residues. V was clipped by 4 bases and J by 4 bases, with 16 bases between them. The CDR3: CASSALSGGSNEKLFF. The CDR3 bases are TGTGCCAGCAGTGCCCTGTCGGGGGGAAGTAATGAAAAACTGTTTTTT.

This chain joins TRBV19 and TRBJ1-1; D gene uncertain. Germline CDR1 and CDR2: LNHDA and SQIVND (reference sequence). V was cut by 1 base and J by 5 bases, with 11 bases left in between. This CDR3 spans 14 amino acids. CDR3 sequence: CASSIGPLWTEAFF. The CDR3 nucleotides are TGTGCCAGTAGTATAGGGCCGCTCTGGACTGAAGCTTTCTTT.

This clone has just a few counts. Other nucleotide sequences in the sample specify the same CDR3. The V and J genes are TRBV19 and TRBJ2-2; possible D gene TRBD1, 6 bases. Germline loops: CDR1 LNHDA, CDR2 SQIVND (reference sequence). V gave up 2 bases and J gave up 0 bases, with 10 bases separating them. The CDR3 covers 16 residues. The CDR3 is CASSILGAANTGELFF. The CDR3 DNA reads TGTGCCAGTAGTATACTGGGGGCGGCGAACACCGGGGAGCTGTTTTTT.

This chain connects TRBV28 to TRBJ1-1; 10 nucleotides align to TRBD1. The CDR3 covers 17 residues. Germline V gene lookup returns CDR1 MDHEN and CDR2 SYDVKM. V was pared by 4 bases and J by 0 bases, with 8 bases of the junction left unmatched. CDR3 protein: CASSSPGTGALNTEAFF. CDR3 sequence (DNA): TGTGCCAGCAGTTCTCCCGGGACAGGGGCTTTGAACACTGAAGCTTTCTTT.

The gene calls are TRBV7-9 and TRBJ2-5; maybe TRBD2 (5 bases). Trimming took 8 bases from V and 5 from J, leaving 12 bases between them. Germline CDR1 is SEHNR and CDR2 is FQNEAQ (reference sequence). CDR3 length: 12 residues. The CDR3 DNA sequence: TGTGCCAGCCAGGAGGCGGGTGAGACCCAGTACTTC. Translating it yields CASQEAGETQYF.

The chain links TRBV27 to TRBJ2-2; D is perhaps TRBD2 (5 bases). Trimming pared 3 bases from V and 6 bases from J, leaving 8 bases between. The CDR3 contains 13 residues. Germline lookup yields CDR1 MNHEY and CDR2 SMNVEV (reference sequence). In DNA, the CDR3 is TGTGCCAGCAGTTTTCGGGGAGCCGGGGAGCTGTTTTTT. This sequence encodes CASSFRGAGELFF.

This clone has more than one count but fewer than ten. V gene TRBV3-1 (or the pseudogene TRBV3-2) combines with J gene TRBJ1-2, with D hard to call. V was trimmed by 4 bases and J by 4 bases, leaving 10 bases between them. Looked up from germline, CDR1 is LGHDT and CDR2 is YNNKEL (reference sequence). This CDR3 contains 13 residues. The CDR3 sequence is CASSLGSFYGYTF. The CDR3 nucleotides are TGTGCCAGCAGCCTCGGGTCATTCTATGGCTACACCTTC.

The rearrangement links TRBV7-2 to TRBJ2-1, with D hard to call. The germline CDR1 and CDR2 sequences are SGHTA and FQGNSA. The CDR3 extends over 14 amino acids. V dropped 3 bases and J dropped 7 bases, with 13 bases sitting between them. Here the CDR3 reads CASSFLSVSNEQFF. The CDR3, as DNA: TGTGCCAGCAGCTTCTTATCCGTATCGAATGAGCAGTTCTTC.

V usage is TRBV9 and J usage is TRBJ1-2, with 8 bases identical to TRBD1. The V and J ends lost 0 bases and 7 bases, in that order; junction bases with no gene match: 8. CDR1 is SGDLS and CDR2 is YYNGEE in the germline V gene. The length of the CDR3 is 15 residues. The CDR3 DNA reads TGTGCCAGCAGCGTAGATGGCAGGGGGCTCTCTGGCTACACCTTC. The encoded protein is CASSVDGRGLSGYTF.

The V gene is TRBV18, the J gene TRBJ1-2, with no clear D. The CDR3 loop spans 13 amino acids. Germline V lookup: CDR1 KGHSH, CDR2 LQKENI. Trimming took 3 bases from V and 6 from J, leaving 11 bases between them. The CDR3 loop reads CASSPRPLDGYTF. For the CDR3, the DNA is TGTGCCAGCTCACCGAGGCCCTTGGATGGCTACACCTTC.

The rearrangement links TRBV5-1 to TRBJ2-1; TRBD2 matches at 9 bases. Per germline, CDR1 SGHRS and CDR2 YFSETQ. The CDR3 contains 15 residues. J was trimmed by 2 bases and V by 4 bases; bases with no gene match: 4. CDR3 DNA sequence: TGCGCCAGCAGCGTGTCTAGCGGGACCTACAATGAGCAGTTCTTC. This codes for CASSVSSGTYNEQFF.

The count of this clone is one. The V and J genes are TRBV7-2 and TRBJ1-5, with TRBD1 as a possible D gene (6 bases). This CDR3 has 14 residues. In germline, CDR1 is SGHTA, CDR2 FQGNSA. V was pared by 4 bases and J by 7 bases, with 14 bases between. CDR3 amino acids: CASSSRGGGQPQHF. In nucleotides, the CDR3 is TGTGCCAGCAGCTCGCGGGGGGGCGGGCAGCCCCAGCATTTT.

This sequence joins TRBV5-6 and TRBJ2-1, with D possibly TRBD2 on 5 matching bases. V gave up 3 bases and J gave up 10 bases, with 17 bases separating them. The CDR3 loop spans 14 amino acids. The V gene's germline CDR1 is SGHDT and CDR2 YYEEEE. CDR3 loop: CASSSLVPPREQFF. The CDR3 DNA is TGTGCCAGCAGCTCACTAGTCCCCCCGAGGGAGCAGTTCTTC.